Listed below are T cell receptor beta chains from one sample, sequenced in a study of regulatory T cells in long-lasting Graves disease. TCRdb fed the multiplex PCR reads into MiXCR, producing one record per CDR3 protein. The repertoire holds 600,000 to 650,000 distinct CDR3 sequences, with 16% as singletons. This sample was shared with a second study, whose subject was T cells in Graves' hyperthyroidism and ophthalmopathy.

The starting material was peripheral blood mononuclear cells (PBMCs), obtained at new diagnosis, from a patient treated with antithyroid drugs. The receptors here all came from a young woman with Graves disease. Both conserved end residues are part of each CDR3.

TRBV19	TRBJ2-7	CASSTSGTGPYEQYF
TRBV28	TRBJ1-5	CASSPVAVFTQHF
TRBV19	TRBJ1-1	CASSIGYEAFF
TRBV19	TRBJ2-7	CASSILSSGSNEQYF
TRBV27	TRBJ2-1	CASSFNSGPYNEQFF
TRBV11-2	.	CASSEGLAGGQETQYF
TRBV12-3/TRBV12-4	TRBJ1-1	CASSTRDGEAFF
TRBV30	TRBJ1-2	CAWRRDRYGYTF
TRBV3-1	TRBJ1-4	CASSPGTDLEKLFF
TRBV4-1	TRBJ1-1	CASSLDQNIRTEAFF
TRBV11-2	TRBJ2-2	CASSQGGVGTGELFF
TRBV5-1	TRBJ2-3	CASSPGLGGTDTQYF
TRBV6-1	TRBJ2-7	CASASGDRGEQYF
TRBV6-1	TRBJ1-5	CASREISTYSNQPQHF